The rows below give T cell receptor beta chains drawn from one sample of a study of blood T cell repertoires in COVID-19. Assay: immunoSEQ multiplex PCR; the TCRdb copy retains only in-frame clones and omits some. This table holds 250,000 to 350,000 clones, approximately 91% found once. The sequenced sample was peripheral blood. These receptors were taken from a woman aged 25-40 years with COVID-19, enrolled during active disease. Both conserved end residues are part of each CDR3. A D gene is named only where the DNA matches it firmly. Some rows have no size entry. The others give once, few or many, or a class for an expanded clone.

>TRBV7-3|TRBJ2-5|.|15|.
TGTGCCAGCAGCTTAAAGGAGGGCCCGAGGGAGACCCAGTACTTC
CASSLKEGPRETQYF
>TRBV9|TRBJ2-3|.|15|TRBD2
TGTGCCAGCAGCGTAGGTAGCGGGCTCTTGAATACGCAGTATTTT
CASSVGSGLLNTQYF
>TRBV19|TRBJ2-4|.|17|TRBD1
TGTGCCAGTACACCTTGGCCTCCGACAGGGGCTAAAAACATTCAGTACTTC
CASTPWPPTGAKNIQYF
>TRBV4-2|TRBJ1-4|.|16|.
TGTGCCAGCAGCCGCTTCCAGACAGCAACTAATGAAAAACTGTTTTTT
CASSRFQTATNEKLFF
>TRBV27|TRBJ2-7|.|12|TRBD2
TGTGCCAGCAGTCTCGGGGGGAGCGAGCAGTACTTC
CASSLGGSEQYF
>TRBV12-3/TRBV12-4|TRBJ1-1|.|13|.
TGTGCCAGCGCCCTTGGCCTCTACACTGAAGCTTTCTTT
CASALGLYTEAFF
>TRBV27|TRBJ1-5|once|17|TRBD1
TGTGCCAGCAGTTTACCCGGGACAGGGCAAGGGGATCAGCCCCAGCATTTT
CASSLPGTGQGDQPQHF
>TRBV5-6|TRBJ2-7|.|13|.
TGTGCCAGCAGCCCTCAACTTCGCTACGAGCAGTACTTC
CASSPQLRYEQYF
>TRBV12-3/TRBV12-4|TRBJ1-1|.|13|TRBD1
TGTGCCAGCAGGCGACAGGGAAACACTGAAGCTTTCTTT
CASRRQGNTEAFF
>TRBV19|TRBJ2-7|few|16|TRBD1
TGTGCCAGTAGTATCTTTTTCGGACAGGGCTCCTACGAGCAGTACTTC
CASSIFFGQGSYEQYF
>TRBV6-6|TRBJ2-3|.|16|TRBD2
TGTGCCAGCAGCCGAATGACTAGCGGGAGCACTAATACGCAGTATTTT
CASSRMTSGSTNTQYF
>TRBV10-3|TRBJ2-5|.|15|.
TGTGCCATCAGTGAGTGGCCAGGAACTCAAGAGACCCAGTACTTC
CAISEWPGTQETQYF
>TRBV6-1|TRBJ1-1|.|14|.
TGTGCCAGCAGTGATGCAGGGCGGAACACTGAAGCTTTCTTT
CASSDAGRNTEAFF
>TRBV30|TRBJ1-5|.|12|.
TGTGCCTGGAGTAAGGGGGATCAGCCCCAGCATTTT
CAWSKGDQPQHF
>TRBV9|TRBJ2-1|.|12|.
TGTGCCAGCAGCGCTACTGAAGATGAGCAGTTCTTC
CASSATEDEQFF
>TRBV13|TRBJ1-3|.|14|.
TGTGCCAGCAGCCAACGGGGCTCTGGAAACACCATATATTTT
CASSQRGSGNTIYF
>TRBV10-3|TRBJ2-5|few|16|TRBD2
TGTGCCATCAGTGAGGGGACTAGCGGGAGCGTACAGACCCAGTACTTC
CAISEGTSGSVQTQYF
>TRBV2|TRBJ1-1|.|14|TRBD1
TGTGCCAGCCGAGCAAGGACAGGGAAAACTGAAGCTTTCTTT
CASRARTGKTEAFF
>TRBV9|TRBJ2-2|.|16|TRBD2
TGTGCCAGCAGCGGTGCTCTGCGGGAGGGGACCGGGGAGCTGTTTTTT
CASSGALREGTGELFF
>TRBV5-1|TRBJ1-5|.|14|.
TGCGCCAGCAGCCTAAGAGACTGGAATCAGCCCCAGCATTTT
CASSLRDWNQPQHF
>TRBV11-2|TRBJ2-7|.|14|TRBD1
TGTGCCAGCAGCGTATGGACAGGGGGGTACGAGCAGTACTTC
CASSVWTGGYEQYF
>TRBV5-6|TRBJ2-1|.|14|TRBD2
TGTGCCAGCAGCCGACTAGCGGGCCCAGGTGAGCAGTTCTTC
CASSRLAGPGEQFF
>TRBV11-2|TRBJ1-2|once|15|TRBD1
TGTGCCAGCAGCCGGATACCGGGACAGAAGTATGGCTACACCTTC
CASSRIPGQKYGYTF
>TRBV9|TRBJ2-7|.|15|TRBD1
TGTGCCAGCAGCGCACTTGGACAGGGGATCTACGAGCAGTACTTC
CASSALGQGIYEQYF
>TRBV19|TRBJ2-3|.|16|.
TGTGCCAGTAGTATAGATCTGAGGGTAGCGCGGGATACGCAGTATTTT
CASSIDLRVARDTQYF
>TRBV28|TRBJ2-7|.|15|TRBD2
TGTGCCAGCAGTTTTAGACTAGCGGGGTCCTACGAGCAGTACTTC
CASSFRLAGSYEQYF
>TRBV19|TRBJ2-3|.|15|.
TGTGCCAGTAGTATGGAGGGGACCCCTTGGGATACGCAGTATTTT
CASSMEGTPWDTQYF
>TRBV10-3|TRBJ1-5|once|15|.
TGTGCCATCAGTGGGGGCCCTTATAGCAATCAGCCCCAGCATTTT
CAISGGPYSNQPQHF
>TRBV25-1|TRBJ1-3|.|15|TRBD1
TGTGCCAGCAGTGCCGGGACAGGGGCTGGAAACACCATATATTTT
CASSAGTGAGNTIYF
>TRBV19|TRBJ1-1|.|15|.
TGTGCCAGTAGTATAGTGGCAGGGTCCGGAGCTGAAGCTTTCTTT
CASSIVAGSGAEAFF
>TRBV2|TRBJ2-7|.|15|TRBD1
TGTGCCAGCAAGTTCGGGACAGGGAACTCCTACGAGCAGTACTTC
CASKFGTGNSYEQYF
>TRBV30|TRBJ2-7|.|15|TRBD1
TGTGCCTGGAGGGGAACAGGGGGCGCCTACTACGAGCAGTACTTC
CAWRGTGGAYYEQYF
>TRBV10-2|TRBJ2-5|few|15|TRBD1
TGCGCCAGCAGTGAGAGGACAGGGGGCGCGAAGACCCAGTACTTC
CASSERTGGAKTQYF
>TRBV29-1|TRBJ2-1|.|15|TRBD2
TGCAGCGTTGAAGACATAGCGGGAGGGGACAATGAGCAGTTCTTC
CSVEDIAGGDNEQFF
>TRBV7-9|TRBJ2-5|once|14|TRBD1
TGTGCCAGCAGCACTACAGGGGGCACAGAGACCCAGTACTTC
CASSTTGGTETQYF
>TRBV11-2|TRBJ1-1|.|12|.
TGTGCCAGCAGCTTAGGAGGCGGTGAAGCTTTCTTT
CASSLGGGEAFF
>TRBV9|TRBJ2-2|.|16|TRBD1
TGTGCCAGCAGCGTAGTAGACAGGGGGGATACCGGGGAGCTGTTTTTT
CASSVVDRGDTGELFF
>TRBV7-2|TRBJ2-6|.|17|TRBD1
TGTGCCAGCAGCTCCCGGGACAGTTTCTCTGGGGCCAACGTCCTGACTTTC
CASSSRDSFSGANVLTF
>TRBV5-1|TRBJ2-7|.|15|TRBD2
TGCGCCAGCAGCCCGACTAGCGCGTTTACATACGAGCAGTACTTC
CASSPTSAFTYEQYF
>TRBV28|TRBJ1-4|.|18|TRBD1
TGTGCCAGCAGTTTATCTGGACAGGGGGCGGATAGAAATGAAAAACTGTTTTTT
CASSLSGQGADRNEKLFF
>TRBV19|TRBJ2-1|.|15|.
TGTGCCAGTAGTATCTTAGGGGCAATTGGTGGTGAGCAGTTCTTC
CASSILGAIGGEQFF
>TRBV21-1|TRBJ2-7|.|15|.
TGTGCCAGCAGCAAACCGCCTAGCGGTAGCTACGAGCAGTACTTC
CASSKPPSGSYEQYF
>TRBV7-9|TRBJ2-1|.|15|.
TGTGCCAGCAGCCCTCTAGTTAGCTCTTACAATGAGCAGTTCTTC
CASSPLVSSYNEQFF
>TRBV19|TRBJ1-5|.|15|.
TGTGCCAGTAGTATACCCTCGGGAAGCAATCAGCCCCAGCATTTT
CASSIPSGSNQPQHF
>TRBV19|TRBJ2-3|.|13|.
TGTGCCAGTGCCGGGACCAGGGGAGATACGCAGTATTTT
CASAGTRGDTQYF
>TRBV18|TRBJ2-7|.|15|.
TGTGCCAGCTCACCACAGGCAGGGCTCGCCTACGAGCAGTACTTC
CASSPQAGLAYEQYF
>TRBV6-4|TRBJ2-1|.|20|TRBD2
TGTGCCAGCAGTAACTACTCCCCCTTAGCGGGAGACCCCTCCTACAATGAGCAGTTCTTC
CASSNYSPLAGDPSYNEQFF
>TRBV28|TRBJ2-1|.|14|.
TGTGCCAGCAGTTTTAGACAGCAGTACAATGAGCAGTTCTTC
CASSFRQQYNEQFF
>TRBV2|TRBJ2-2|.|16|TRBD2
TGTGCCAGCCGGGCTAGCGGGAGCACGAACACCGGGGAGCTGTTTTTT
CASRASGSTNTGELFF
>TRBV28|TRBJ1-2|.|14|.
TGTGCCCTCAGACAGGCCGGACGTAACTATGGCTACACCTTC
CALRQAGRNYGYTF
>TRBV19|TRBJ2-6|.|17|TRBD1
TGTGCCAGTAGTGCCGGGACAGGGTACTCTGGGGCCAACGTCCTGACTTTC
CASSAGTGYSGANVLTF
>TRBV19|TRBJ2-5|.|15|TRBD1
TGTGCCAGTAGTATAGGGACAGGGGGCGGTGAGACCCAGTACTTC
CASSIGTGGGETQYF
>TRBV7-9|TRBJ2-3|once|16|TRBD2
TGTGCCAGCAGTGTCACTAGCGGGCGGAGCACAGATACGCAGTATTTT
CASSVTSGRSTDTQYF
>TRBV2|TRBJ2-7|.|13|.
TGTGCCAGCAGTGATCAGGGTGGCTACGAGCAGTACTTC
CASSDQGGYEQYF
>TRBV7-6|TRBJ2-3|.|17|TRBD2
TGTGCCAGCAGCTTAGCACTTGGGACTAGAGGGGCAGATACGCAGTATTTT
CASSLALGTRGADTQYF
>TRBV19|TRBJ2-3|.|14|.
TGTGCCAGTAGTATTGTCGGTCTCACAGATACGCAGTATTTT
CASSIVGLTDTQYF
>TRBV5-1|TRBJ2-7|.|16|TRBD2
TGCGCCAGCAGCCTGGGGACTAGCAAGAGCTCCTACGAGCAGTACTTC
CASSLGTSKSSYEQYF